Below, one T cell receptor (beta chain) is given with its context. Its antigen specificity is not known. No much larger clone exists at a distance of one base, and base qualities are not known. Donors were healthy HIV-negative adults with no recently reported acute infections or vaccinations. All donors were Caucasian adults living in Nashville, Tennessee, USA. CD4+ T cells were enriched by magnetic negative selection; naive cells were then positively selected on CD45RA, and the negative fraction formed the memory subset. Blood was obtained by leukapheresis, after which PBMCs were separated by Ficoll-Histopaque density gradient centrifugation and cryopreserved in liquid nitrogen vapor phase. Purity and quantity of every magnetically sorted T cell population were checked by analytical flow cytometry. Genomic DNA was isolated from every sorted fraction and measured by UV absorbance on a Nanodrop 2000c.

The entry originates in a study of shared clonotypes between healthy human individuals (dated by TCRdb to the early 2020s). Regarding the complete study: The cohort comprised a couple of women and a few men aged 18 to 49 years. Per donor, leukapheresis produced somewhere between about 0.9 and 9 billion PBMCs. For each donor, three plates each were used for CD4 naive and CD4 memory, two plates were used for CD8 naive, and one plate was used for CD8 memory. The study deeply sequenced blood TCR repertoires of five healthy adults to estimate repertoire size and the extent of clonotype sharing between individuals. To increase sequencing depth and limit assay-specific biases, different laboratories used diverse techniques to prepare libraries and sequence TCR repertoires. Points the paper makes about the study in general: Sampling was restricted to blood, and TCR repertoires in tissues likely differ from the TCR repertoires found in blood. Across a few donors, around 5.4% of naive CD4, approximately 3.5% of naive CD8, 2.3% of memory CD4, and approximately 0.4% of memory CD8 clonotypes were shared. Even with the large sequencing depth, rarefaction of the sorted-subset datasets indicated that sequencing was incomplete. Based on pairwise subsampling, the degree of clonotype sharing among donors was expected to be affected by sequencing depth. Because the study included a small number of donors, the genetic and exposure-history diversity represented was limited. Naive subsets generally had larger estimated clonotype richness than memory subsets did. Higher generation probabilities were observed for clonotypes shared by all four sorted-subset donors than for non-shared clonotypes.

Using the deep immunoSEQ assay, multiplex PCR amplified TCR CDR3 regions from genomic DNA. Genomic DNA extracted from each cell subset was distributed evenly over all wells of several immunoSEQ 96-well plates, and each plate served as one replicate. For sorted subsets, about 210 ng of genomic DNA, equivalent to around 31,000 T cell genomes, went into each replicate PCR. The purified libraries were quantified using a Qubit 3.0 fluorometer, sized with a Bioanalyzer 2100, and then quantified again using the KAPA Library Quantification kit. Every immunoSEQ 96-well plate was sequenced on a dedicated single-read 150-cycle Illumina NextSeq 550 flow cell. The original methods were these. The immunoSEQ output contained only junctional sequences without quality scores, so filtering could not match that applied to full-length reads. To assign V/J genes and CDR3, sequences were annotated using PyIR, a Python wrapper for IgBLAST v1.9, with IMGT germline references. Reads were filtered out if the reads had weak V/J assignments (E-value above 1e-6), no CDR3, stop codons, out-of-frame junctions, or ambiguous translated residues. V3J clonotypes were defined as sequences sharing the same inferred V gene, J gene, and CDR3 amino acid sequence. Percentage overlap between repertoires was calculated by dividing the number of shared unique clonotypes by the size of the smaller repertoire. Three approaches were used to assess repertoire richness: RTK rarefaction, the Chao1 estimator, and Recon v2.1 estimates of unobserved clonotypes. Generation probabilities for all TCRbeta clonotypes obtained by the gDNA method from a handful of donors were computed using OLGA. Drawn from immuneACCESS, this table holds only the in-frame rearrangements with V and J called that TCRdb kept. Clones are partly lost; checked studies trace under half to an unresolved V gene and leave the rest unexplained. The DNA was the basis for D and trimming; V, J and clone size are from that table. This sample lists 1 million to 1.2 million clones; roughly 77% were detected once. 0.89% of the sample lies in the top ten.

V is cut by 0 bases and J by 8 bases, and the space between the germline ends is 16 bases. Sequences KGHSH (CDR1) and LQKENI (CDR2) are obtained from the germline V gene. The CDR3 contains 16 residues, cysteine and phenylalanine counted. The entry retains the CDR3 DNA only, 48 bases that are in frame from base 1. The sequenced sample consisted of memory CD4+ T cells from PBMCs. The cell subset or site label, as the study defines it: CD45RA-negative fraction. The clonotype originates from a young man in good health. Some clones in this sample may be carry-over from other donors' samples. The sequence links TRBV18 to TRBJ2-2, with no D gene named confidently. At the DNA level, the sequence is TGTGCCAGCTCACCACCGCGTCTTATTGAAAGGGGGGAGCTGTTTTTT. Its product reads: CASSPPRLIERGELFF.